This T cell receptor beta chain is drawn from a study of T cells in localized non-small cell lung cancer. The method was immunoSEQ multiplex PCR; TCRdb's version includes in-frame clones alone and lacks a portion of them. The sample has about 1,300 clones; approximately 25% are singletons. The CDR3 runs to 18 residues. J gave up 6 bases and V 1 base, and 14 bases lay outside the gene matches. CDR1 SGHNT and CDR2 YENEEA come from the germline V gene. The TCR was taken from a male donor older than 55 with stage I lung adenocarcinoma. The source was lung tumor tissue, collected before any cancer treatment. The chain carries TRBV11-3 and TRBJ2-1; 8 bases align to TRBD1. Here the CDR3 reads CASSLGFSSGTGGNEQFF. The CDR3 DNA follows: TGTGCCAGCAGCTTAGGTTTTTCGTCAGGAACAGGGGGCAATGAGCAGTTCTTC. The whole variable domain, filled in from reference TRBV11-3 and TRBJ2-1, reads EAGVVQSPRYKIIEKKQPVAFWCNPISGHNTLYWYLQNLGQGPELLIRYENEEAVDDSQLPKDRFSAERLKGVDSTLKIQPAELGDSAVYLCASSLGFSSGTGGNEQFFGPGTRLTVL.